Below, 13 T cell receptor beta chains from the same sample are listed, as sequenced in a study of response to subunit inactivated influenza vaccine (dated by TCRdb to the late 2010s). Library generation was performed with RT-PCR. The data were produced on an Illumina HiSeq 2500. TCRdb's own reprocessing of the public reads used fastp at Q25 and MiXCR and kept productive beta chains. Entries are consolidated by CDR3 protein sequence, retaining the most common genes and DNA. The sample records roughly 550,000 distinct CDR3 sequences, roughly a quarter of which are singletons. Clones ranked in the top ten supply approximately 3% of the sample. This same sample was also part of a study on T cells expressing NK-cell markers. As the second paper documents: The TCR beta cDNA libraries were made using 5'RACE template switching, a step that added both a universal primer site and unique molecular identifiers.

The sequencing here drew on CD4+ T cells sorted from PBMCs, taken 12 days after vaccination. These receptors came from a man aged 50 to 60 who received an inactivated influenza vaccine. Donor details come from another sample of the same person, matched by shared clones.

The table lists this clonotype with a few counts. The chain is built from TRBV5-1 and TRBJ2-5; D is possibly TRBD1 or TRBD2 (6 bases each). Between the trimmed V and J ends, which lost 4 bases and 5 bases, there was a span of 21 bases. This CDR3 comprises 16 residues. Germline loops: CDR1 SGHRS, CDR2 YFSETQ. CDR3 loop: CASSRTTTGLGETQYF. For the CDR3, the DNA is TGCGCCAGCAGCCGGACTACCACAGGGTTAGGGGAGACCCAGTACTTC. Together with reference TRBV5-1 and TRBJ2-5, the CDR3 gives the full variable domain: KAGVTQTPRYLIKTRGQQVTLSCSPISGHRSVSWYQQTPGQGLQFLFEYFSETQRNKGNFPGRFSGRQFSNSRSEMNVSTLELGDSALYLCASSRTTTGLGETQYFGPGTRLLVL.

The chain recombines TRBV5-6 with TRBJ2-2; D uncertain. V was clipped by 6 bases and J by 1 base, with 7 bases between them. Germline V gives CDR1 SGHDT, CDR2 YYEEEE. This CDR3 has 13 residues. The CDR3 region has the DNA TGTGCCAGCAACCTACAGAACACCGGGGAGCTGTTTTTT. Protein sequence: CASNLQNTGELFF. The full variable domain, completed using reference TRBV5-6 and TRBJ2-2, is DAGVTQSPTHLIKTRGQQVTLRCSPKSGHDTVSWYQQALGQGPQFIFQYYEEEERQRGNFPDRFSGHQFPNYSSELNVNALLLGDSALYLCASNLQNTGELFFGEGSRLTVL.

This clonotype was counted ten times or more. The chain combines TRBV4-2 with TRBJ1-1, with unresolved D. CDR3 length equals 14 residues. Germline CDR1 is LGHNA and CDR2 is YNFKEQ. Between the trimmed V and J ends, which lost 1 base and 8 bases, there was a span of 14 bases. The CDR3 DNA sequence: TGTGCCAGCAGCCAAGTTGGCAGCAAGCCCGAAGCTTTCTTT. Translated: CASSQVGSKPEAFF.

This clonotype was detected only a few times. CDR3 nucleotides: TGCAGCGGGTCACAGGGTATTGACTATGGCTACACCTTC. Translation gives CSGSQGIDYGYTF. The J gene is TRBJ1-2, the V gene TRBV29-1; a weak D match, TRBD1 (6 bases). Germline V lookup: CDR1 SQVTM, CDR2 ANQGSEA. The V end lost 7 bases, the J end lost 3 bases, and 15 bases lay between the germline ends. The CDR3 is made up of 13 amino acids.

In this sample, this clonotype turned up a few times. V usage is TRBV28 and J usage is TRBJ2-2, with D possibly matching TRBD2 (6 bases). Trimming removed 8 bases from V and 2 bases from J, with 9 bases in between. CDR3 length: 13 residues. The germline CDR1 and CDR2 sequences are MDHEN and SYDVKM. CDR3 nucleotides: TGTGCCAGCCGGGACTTCAACACCGGGGAGCTGTTTTTT. Its protein product is CASRDFNTGELFF.

For this clonotype: One end of the junction fails to match germline, which may point to a read error. The rearrangement links TRBV7-2 to TRBJ1-5; 7 nucleotides agree with TRBD1. The CDR3 covers 13 residues. Germline V gives CDR1 SGHTA, CDR2 FQGNSA. The CDR3 DNA sequence: TGTGCCAGCAGCTCCCAGGGGGACCAGCGCCAGCATTTT. It specifies CASSSQGDQRQHF.

CDR3 region: CASSLSAVNNEQFF. In DNA form, the CDR3 reads TGTGCCAGCAGCTTATCAGCGGTGAACAATGAGCAGTTCTTC. The genes are TRBV7-9 and TRBJ2-1, with D perhaps TRBD2 (5 bases). The CDR3 runs to 14 residues. V was shortened by 2 bases and J by 5 bases, with 10 bases between the two germline ends. In germline, CDR1 is SEHNR, CDR2 FQNEAQ (reference sequence).

The chain couples TRBV7-2 to TRBJ1-1; D is perhaps TRBD1 (6 bases). V lost 1 base, J lost 5 bases, and 11 bases lay in between. There are 14 residues in the CDR3. Germline loops: CDR1 SGHTA, CDR2 FQGNSA. CDR3 residues: CASSLGGGVTEAFF. The CDR3 bases are TGTGCCAGCAGCTTAGGAGGGGGGGTTACTGAAGCTTTCTTT.

This clonotype was recorded a few times. The gene calls are TRBV7-9 and TRBJ2-2, with TRBD1 matching over 7 bases. The CDR3 contains 16 residues. V shed 2 bases and J 0 bases; nucleotides not matched to a gene: 3. The germline CDR1 and CDR2 sequences are SEHNR and FQNEAQ (reference sequence). This CDR3 is CASSLIQGANTGELFF. Written as DNA, the CDR3 is TGTGCCAGCAGCTTAATTCAGGGGGCGAACACCGGGGAGCTGTTTTTT.

The V gene is TRBV5-1, the J gene TRBJ1-2; D unclear. This CDR3 has 14 amino acids. Germline V CDR1 and CDR2: SGHRS, YFSETQ. V gave up 4 bases and J gave up 0 bases, with 10 bases separating them. CDR3 loop: CASSGELANYGYTF. For the CDR3, the DNA is TGCGCCAGCAGCGGAGAGCTAGCTAACTATGGCTACACCTTC. Combining the CDR3 with reference TRBV5-1 and TRBJ1-2 gives the whole variable domain KAGVTQTPRYLIKTRGQQVTLSCSPISGHRSVSWYQQTPGQGLQFLFEYFSETQRNKGNFPGRFSGRQFSNSRSEMNVSTLELGDSALYLCASSGELANYGYTFGSGTRLTVV.

The rearrangement joins TRBV24-1 to TRBJ1-2; 7 bases agree with TRBD1. Per the germline V gene, CDR1 is KGHDR and CDR2 is SFDVKD. J was trimmed by 4 bases and V by 4 bases; bases with no gene match: 5. CDR3 length: 14 residues. CDR3 DNA sequence: TGTGCCACCAGTGAAGGGACAGTCTCCTATGGCTACACCTTC. It specifies CATSEGTVSYGYTF.

The J gene is TRBJ2-7, the V gene TRBV5-6, with 7 bases aligning to TRBD1. Germline-derived CDR1 and CDR2 are SGHDT and YYEEEE. The CDR3 totals 17 residues. V shed 3 bases, J shed 3 bases, and the junction held 15 bases outside the gene matches. The CDR3 protein is CASSSRSTGNMLYEQYF. In DNA, the CDR3 is TGTGCCAGCAGCTCCCGCTCGACAGGGAATATGCTCTACGAGCAGTACTTC.

This clonotype was counted once. This CDR3 is CASSNLRSTEAFF. The DNA for the CDR3 is TGCGCCAGCAGCAATCTCAGGAGCACTGAAGCTTTCTTT. The chain uses TRBV5-1 and TRBJ1-1, with D hard to call. The V gene lost 4 bases and the J gene lost 4 bases, with 11 bases spanning the gap. This CDR3 contains 13 residues. Germline values: CDR1 SGHRS, CDR2 YFSETQ.